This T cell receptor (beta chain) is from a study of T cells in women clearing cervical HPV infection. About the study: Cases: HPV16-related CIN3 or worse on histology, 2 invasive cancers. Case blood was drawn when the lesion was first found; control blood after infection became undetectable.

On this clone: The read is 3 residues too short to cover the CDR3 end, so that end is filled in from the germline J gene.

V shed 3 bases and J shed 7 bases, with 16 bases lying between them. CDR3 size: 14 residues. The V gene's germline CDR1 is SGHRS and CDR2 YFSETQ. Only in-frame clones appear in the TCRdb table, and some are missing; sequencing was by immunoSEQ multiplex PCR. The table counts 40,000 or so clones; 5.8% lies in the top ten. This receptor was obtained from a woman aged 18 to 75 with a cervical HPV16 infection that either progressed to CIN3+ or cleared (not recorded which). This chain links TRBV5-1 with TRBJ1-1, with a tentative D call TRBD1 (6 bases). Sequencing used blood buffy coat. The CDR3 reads CASSSNRDIGEAFF. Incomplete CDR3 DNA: TGCGCCAGCAGCTCTAACCGGGACATTGGTGAA.